The T cell receptor (beta chain) under discussion was sequenced for a study of blood T cell repertoires in COVID-19. Study summary: Donors in the United States, Italy and Spain gave samples during acute or convalescent COVID-19.

Trimming took 4 bases from V and 0 from J; bases not matched to a gene: 4. Germline assignment: CDR1 SGHNT and CDR2 YYREEE (reference sequence). This CDR3 has 15 amino acids. This clone was seen a single time. The protocol was immunoSEQ multiplex PCR, while the TCRdb copy is restricted to in-frame clones and leaves out a portion. The sample records about 150,000 clones, over 70% being singletons. This chain connects TRBV5-4 to TRBJ1-2, with TRBD1 matching 9 bases. The sample comprised peripheral blood. This TCR derives from an older woman with acute or convalescent COVID-19. CDR3 DNA sequence: TGTGCCAGCAGCCGGGGACAGGGAACTAACTATGGCTACACCTTC. It encodes CASSRGQGTNYGYTF.